Below, 16 T cell receptor beta chains from the same sample are listed, as sequenced in a study of blood T cell repertoires in COVID-19. The assay was immunoSEQ multiplex PCR, and TCRdb's table has in-frame clones only and misses some. The sample has approximately 260,000 clones; 65% to 85% are singletons. The sequencing sample was made of peripheral blood. These receptors were collected from a woman aged 40 to 55 with active or convalescent COVID-19.

The chain uses TRBV19 and TRBJ2-7; D call uncertain. This CDR3 comprises 14 residues. V shed 5 bases and J shed 4 bases, with 15 bases lying between them. Germline V gene sequence: CDR1 LNHDA, CDR2 SQIVND (reference sequence). This CDR3 is CASSLSPGFYEQYV. In DNA, the CDR3 is TGTGCCAGTAGTCTCTCTCCCGGGTTTTACGAGCAGTACGTC.

DNA for the CDR3: TGTGCCAGCTCACCAAAGGACAGGGAGAGCACTGAAGCTTTCTTT. It specifies CASSPKDRESTEAFF. The chain uses TRBV18 and TRBJ1-1; TRBD1 matches 8 bases. Trimming removed 2 bases from V and 4 bases from J; junction bases left unmatched: 6. The CDR3 covers 15 residues. Germline values: CDR1 KGHSH, CDR2 LQKENI.

The V gene is TRBV11-2, the J gene TRBJ2-1; 9 bases align to TRBD1. Germline CDR1 reads SGHAT; CDR2 reads FQNNGV. J gave up 7 bases and V 5 bases, and 6 bases lay outside the gene matches. The CDR3 has 14 amino acids. CDR3 in DNA: TGTGCCAGCAGCCCCACGACAGGGGGAAATGAGCAGTTCTTC. As protein: CASSPTTGGNEQFF.

This clone was seen only once. Because the CDR3 is missing its conserved closing phenylalanine or tryptophan, this is likely a read error. This chain links TRBV29-1 with TRBJ1-1; the match to TRBD1 covers 7 bases. The CDR3 covers 12 residues. The germline V gene encodes CDR1 SQVTM and CDR2 ANQGSEA. The trim removed 7 bases at V and 11 bases at J, leaving 13 bases unmatched. This CDR3 is CSGTTGTAPAFL. The CDR3 nucleotides read TGCAGCGGGACGACAGGGACGGCCCCGGCTTTCCTT.

J is TRBJ1-3 and V is TRBV7-9, with 11 bases identical to TRBD1. Trimming cost V 4 bases and J 8 bases; bases outside gene matches: 7. The germline V gene encodes CDR1 SEHNR and CDR2 FQNEAQ (reference sequence). There are 15 residues in the CDR3. The CDR3 protein is CASSYWTGGEDTIYF. DNA for the CDR3: TGTGCCAGCAGCTACTGGACAGGGGGCGAGGACACCATATATTTT.

In its sample, this clone was seen many times. The same CDR3 can be traced to other DNA sequences in this sample. The chain links TRBV6-4 to TRBJ2-3; 10 bases are a match to TRBD2. V dropped 0 bases and J dropped 4; count of bases not matched to a gene: 1. The CDR3 spans 15 residues. CDR1 MRHNA and CDR2 SNTAGT come from the germline V gene. CDR3 protein: CASSDSSGGADTQYF. The CDR3 DNA is TGTGCCAGCAGTGACTCGAGCGGGGGGGCAGATACGCAGTATTTT.

This clone was seen a few times. The V gene is TRBV24-1, the J gene TRBJ1-5, with D uncertain. The germline V and J ends were trimmed by 8 bases and 0 bases, with 10 bases remaining between them. This CDR3 has 14 amino acids. CDR1 and CDR2 from the germline V gene are KGHDR and SFDVKD. The CDR3 DNA reads as TGTGCCACCACGGCAGGATCTAGCAATCAGCCCCAGCATTTT. This encodes CATTAGSSNQPQHF.

This rearrangement joins TRBV19 to TRBJ1-1; 8 bases line up with TRBD1. Germline loops: CDR1 LNHDA, CDR2 SQIVND (reference sequence). V gave up 8 bases and J gave up 10 bases; unmatched junction bases: 30. The CDR3 has 19 amino acids. The CDR3 sequence is CASFSRRQGSGVDALGAFF. DNA for the CDR3: TGTGCCAGTTTTTCCCGCAGACAGGGGAGCGGTGTCGATGCACTGGGAGCTTTCTTT. The full variable domain, in which reference TRBV19 and TRBJ1-1 provide the parts outside the CDR3, is DGGITQSPKYLFRKEGQNVTLSCEQNLNHDAMYWYRQDPGQGLRLIYYSQIVNDFQKGDIAEGYSVSREKKESFPLTVTSAQKNPTAFYLCASFSRRQGSGVDALGAFFGQGTRLTVV.

The chain links TRBV2 to TRBJ1-2; 7 bases match TRBD1. The V gene end was trimmed by 7 bases and the J gene end by 4 bases; junction bases not matched to a gene: 9. The CDR3 covers 14 residues. Germline CDR1 and CDR2: SNHLY and FYNNEI. The DNA for the CDR3 is TGTGCCAGCATGCGGAGGGGGCCCCCCTATGGCTACACCTTC. It specifies CASMRRGPPYGYTF.

This sequence joins TRBV6-5 and TRBJ2-1; TRBD2 agrees at 7 bases. The V and J ends lost 6 bases and 11 bases, in that order; junction bases with no gene match: 10. The CDR3 covers 13 residues. CDR1 and CDR2 from the germline V gene are MNHEY and SVGAGI. The CDR3 DNA sequence: TGTGCCAGCAGAAGCCCCACTAGCGCGCAGCAGTTCTTC. This codes for CASRSPTSAQQFF.

The chain is built from TRBV5-1 and TRBJ2-5; TRBD2 aligns across 13 bases. Germline CDR1 SGHRS, CDR2 YFSETQ. The V and J ends lost 5 bases and 4 bases, in that order; junction bases with no gene match: 5. This CDR3 is built from 15 residues. Written as DNA, the CDR3 is TGCGCCAGCAGGCCCGGACTAGCGGGGGCAGAGACCCAGTACTTC. Translating it yields CASRPGLAGAETQYF.

This chain joins TRBV7-9 and TRBJ1-2; 8 nucleotides agree with TRBD1. The CDR3 length is 14 residues. Germline V gene data show CDR1 as SEHNR and CDR2 as FQNEAQ (reference sequence). V lost 6 bases and J lost 5; bases outside the gene matches: 8. Here the CDR3 DNA reads TGTGCCAGCAGGGAATCCCGACAGGGGTATGGCTACACCTTC. It specifies CASRESRQGYGYTF.

The chain employs TRBV9 and TRBJ1-3; 9 bases fit TRBD1. The CDR3 length is 15 residues. Germline loops: CDR1 SGDLS, CDR2 YYNGEE. V shed 4 bases and J 0 bases; nucleotides not matched to a gene: 2. The CDR3 bases are TGTGCCAGCAGCCAGGGACAGGGCTCTGGAAACACCATATATTTT. It codes for CASSQGQGSGNTIYF.

This chain joins TRBV7-9 and TRBJ2-3; the D gene is possibly TRBD2 (6 bases). The CDR3 totals 14 residues. In germline, CDR1 is SEHNR, CDR2 FQNEAQ (reference sequence). The V end lost 4 bases, the J end lost 0 bases, and 8 bases lay between the germline ends. CDR3 coding DNA: TGTGCCAGCAGCTATCTAGCGAGCACAGATACGCAGTATTTT. This gives the protein CASSYLASTDTQYF.

In its sample, this clone was seen a few times. The chain links TRBV27 to TRBJ1-2; TRBD1 might be the D (5 bases). CDR3 size: 17 residues. The ends were cut back, 4 bases at V and 3 bases at J, with 21 bases in the middle. Germline CDR1 MNHEY, CDR2 SMNVEV (reference sequence). Here the CDR3 DNA reads TGTGCCAGCAGTTCCAGCCTAGCGACAGAGAACGACTATGGCTACACCTTC. Translated: CASSSSLATENDYGYTF.

The rearrangement links TRBV6-6 to TRBJ2-1; D is possibly TRBD2 (5 bases). Trimming pared 7 bases from V and 0 bases from J, leaving 13 bases between. CDR3 length equals 15 residues. Germline-derived CDR1 and CDR2 are MNHNY and SVGAGI (reference sequence). CDR3 sequence (DNA): TGTGCCAGCACCCAGTCGGGGAGCTCCTACAATGAGCAGTTCTTC. Translated, it gives CASTQSGSSYNEQFF.